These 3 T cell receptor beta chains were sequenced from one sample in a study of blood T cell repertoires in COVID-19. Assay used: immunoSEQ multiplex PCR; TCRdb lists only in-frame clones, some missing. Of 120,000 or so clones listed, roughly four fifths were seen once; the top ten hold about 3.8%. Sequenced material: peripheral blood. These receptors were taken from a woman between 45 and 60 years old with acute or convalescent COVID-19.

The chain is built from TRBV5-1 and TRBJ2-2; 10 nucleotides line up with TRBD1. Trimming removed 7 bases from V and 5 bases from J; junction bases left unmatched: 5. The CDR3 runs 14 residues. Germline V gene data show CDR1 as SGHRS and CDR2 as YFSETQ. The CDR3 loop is CASFRDRGTGELFF. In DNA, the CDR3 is TGCGCCAGCTTCCGGGACAGGGGAACCGGGGAGCTGTTTTTT.

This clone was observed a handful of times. The CDR3: CASSLLDRPNYGYTF. In DNA, the CDR3 is TGTGCCAGTAGTCTCCTCGACAGGCCTAACTATGGCTACACCTTC. The J gene is TRBJ1-2, the V gene TRBV19, with D maybe TRBD1 (6 bases). This CDR3 is built from 15 residues. Looked up from germline, CDR1 is LNHDA and CDR2 is SQIVND (reference sequence). Trimming removed 5 bases from V and 0 bases from J, with 13 bases in between. The variable domain in full, completed from reference TRBV19 and TRBJ1-2, reads DGGITQSPKYLFRKEGQNVTLSCEQNLNHDAMYWYRQDPGQGLRLIYYSQIVNDFQKGDIAEGYSVSREKKESFPLTVTSAQKNPTAFYLCASSLLDRPNYGYTFGSGTRLTVV.

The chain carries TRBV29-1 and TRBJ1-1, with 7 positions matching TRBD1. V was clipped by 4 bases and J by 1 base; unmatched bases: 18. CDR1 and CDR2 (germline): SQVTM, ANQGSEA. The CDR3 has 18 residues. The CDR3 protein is CSVGWTLGGFNQNTEAFF. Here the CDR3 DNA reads TGCAGCGTTGGATGGACGTTAGGGGGCTTTAATCAGAACACTGAAGCTTTCTTT.